These 15 T cell receptor beta chains came from one sample sequenced in a study of blood T cell repertoires in COVID-19. The repertoire was sequenced with immunoSEQ multiplex PCR; TCRdb's copy has only in-frame clones and lacks some. The sample holds 250,000 to 300,000 clones, 80% to 90% seen once. Sequencing was performed on PBMCs or T cells enriched from blood (not recorded which). The receptors stem from a man aged 18-30 years who had recovered from COVID-19.

In DNA, the CDR3 is TGCGCCAGCAGCCAAGATTATCAGCGGGAGTCGCACGAGCAGTACTTC. It translates to CASSQDYQRESHEQYF. The V and J genes are TRBV4-1 and TRBJ2-7; 8 bases align to TRBD2. There are 16 residues in the CDR3. Germline loops: CDR1 MGHRA, CDR2 YSYEKL. J lost 5 bases, V lost 0 bases, and 9 bases had no gene match.

This chain links TRBV27 with TRBJ2-1, with D perhaps matching TRBD2 (6 bases). Between the trimmed V and J ends, which lost 9 bases and 0 bases, there was a span of 12 bases. The V gene's germline CDR1 is MNHEY and CDR2 SMNVEV (reference sequence). This CDR3 has 14 amino acids. The CDR3 loop reads CASRAGSSYNEQFF. The CDR3 nucleotides are TGTGCCAGTCGAGCCGGGAGCTCCTACAATGAGCAGTTCTTC.

The chain employs TRBV2 and TRBJ1-2, with D perhaps TRBD1 (5 bases). The length of the CDR3 is 14 residues. The germline CDR1 and CDR2 sequences are SNHLY and FYNNEI. V was pared by 4 bases and J by 4 bases, with 13 bases between. CDR3 bases: TGTGCCAGCAGTGTTGGGGGACTCGGCTATGGCTACACCTTC. This sequence encodes CASSVGGLGYGYTF.

V is TRBV3-1 (or the pseudogene TRBV3-2) and J is TRBJ2-2; D is unresolved. The V gene's germline CDR1 is LGHDT and CDR2 YNNKEL (reference sequence). V was shortened by 4 bases and J by 4 bases, with 10 bases between the two germline ends. The CDR3 runs to 14 residues. Here the CDR3 DNA reads TGTGCCAGCAGCCCGACCCTAGGCACCGGGGAGCTGTTTTTT. Its protein product is CASSPTLGTGELFF.

This sequence joins TRBV28 and TRBJ2-7; tentatively, D is TRBD1 (5 bases). The CDR3 is made up of 15 amino acids. Germline loops: CDR1 MDHEN, CDR2 SYDVKM. The germline V and J ends were trimmed by 5 bases and 4 bases, with 18 bases remaining between them. The CDR3 DNA reads TGTGCCAGCAGTGAAGACAGTCCGGTCTATTACGAGCAGTACTTC. Translated: CASSEDSPVYYEQYF.

The DNA of the CDR3 is TGTGCCAGCAGCTTAGTAGCGTTTAGGCACTATGGCTACACCTTC. It encodes CASSLVAFRHYGYTF. V gene TRBV7-9 combines with J gene TRBJ1-2; no reliable D call. Trimming cost V 1 base and J 3 bases, with 12 bases left between them. The CDR3 loop spans 15 amino acids. Germline values: CDR1 SEHNR, CDR2 FQNEAQ (reference sequence).

This chain uses TRBV11-3 with TRBJ2-1; TRBD2 aligns across 8 bases. V dropped 0 bases and J dropped 4; count of bases not matched to a gene: 8. This CDR3 contains 17 residues. Germline CDR1 is SGHNT and CDR2 is YENEEA. The CDR3 region has the DNA TGTGCCAGCAGCTTAGAGCCGGGGGGGCTTTCATACAATGAGCAGTTCTTC. Translating it yields CASSLEPGGLSYNEQFF.

The rearrangement uses TRBV5-1 and TRBJ2-1, with D unclear. The CDR3 is made up of 17 amino acids. V lost 3 bases and J 2 bases, leaving 18 bases between the germline ends. The germline V gene encodes CDR1 SGHRS and CDR2 YFSETQ. CDR3 amino acids: CASSSFVGARAYNEQFF. CDR3 coding DNA: TGCGCCAGCAGCTCCTTCGTCGGAGCCCGGGCCTACAATGAGCAGTTCTTC.

The chain has TRBV5-6 and TRBJ2-1; no reliable D call. Deletions cut 1 base from V and 7 bases from J, with 9 bases between. The CDR3 totals 13 residues. Looked up from germline, CDR1 is SGHDT and CDR2 is YYEEEE. The CDR3 region has the DNA TGTGCCAGCAGCTTGTTTGACTGGAATGAGCAGTTCTTC. This codes for CASSLFDWNEQFF.

This clone was found once. The genes are TRBV11-2 and TRBJ1-6, with 7 bases lining up with TRBD1. V shed 4 bases, J shed 6 bases, and the junction held 6 bases outside the gene matches. CDR1 SGHAT and CDR2 FQNNGV come from the germline V gene. The CDR3 is 15 amino acids. CDR3 coding DNA: TGTGCCAGCAGCTCGAAATACAGGGGTAATTCACCCCTCCACTTT. Protein sequence: CASSSKYRGNSPLHF.

The rearrangement uses TRBV19 and TRBJ2-1; TRBD2 aligns across 8 bases. Losses at the gene ends were 4 bases for V and 7 bases for J; bases not matched to a gene: 12. The CDR3 is made up of 16 amino acids. Germline CDR1 reads LNHDA; CDR2 reads SQIVND (reference sequence). As DNA, the CDR3 is TGTGCCAGTAGTAACCCGGGGGGGGAGGCCCTGAATGAGCAGTTCTTC. As protein: CASSNPGGEALNEQFF.

V gene TRBV2 combines with J gene TRBJ2-1; 14 bases agree with TRBD2. The junction had 5 bases not matched to a gene; V was cut back by 7 bases and J by 3 bases. The V gene's germline CDR1 is SNHLY and CDR2 FYNNEI. The CDR3 spans 16 residues. The CDR3 spells CASTQGLAGGYNEQFF. As DNA, the CDR3 is TGTGCCAGCACCCAAGGACTAGCGGGGGGCTACAATGAGCAGTTCTTC.

This clone was counted a few times. The J gene is TRBJ2-5, the V gene TRBV30; D possibly corresponds to TRBD2 (7 bases). V was pared by 0 bases and J by 13 bases, with 15 bases between. Germline V gene lookup returns CDR1 GTSNPN and CDR2 SVGIG (reference sequence). The CDR3 sequence is 12 residues long. The CDR3 is CAWSVRREGVYF. As DNA, the CDR3 is TGTGCCTGGAGTGTACGGAGGGAGGGGGTGTACTTC.

The DNA of the CDR3 is TGTGCCAGCAGCTGGACGGGTGGGAGCTCCTACAATGAGCAGTTCTTC. It yields the protein CASSWTGGSSYNEQFF. The V gene is TRBV7-9, the J gene TRBJ2-1, with D possibly TRBD2 on 5 matching bases. Germline CDR1 reads SEHNR; CDR2 reads FQNEAQ (reference sequence). The germline V and J ends were trimmed by 4 bases and 0 bases, with 13 bases remaining between them. CDR3 length: 16 residues.

The CDR3 nucleotides are TGTGCCTGGAGTCTTAGCGGTCCTCGGGACGAGCAGTACTTC. Its protein is CAWSLSGPRDEQYF. This chain uses TRBV30 with TRBJ2-7, with a weak D call TRBD2 (6 bases). V shed 2 bases and J shed 5 bases, with 16 bases lying between them. Germline V gene data show CDR1 as GTSNPN and CDR2 as SVGIG (reference sequence). The CDR3 runs to 14 residues.